This T cell receptor beta chain was captured by sequencing in a study of shared clonotypes between healthy human individuals. As for this clone: The identical CDR3 is also encoded by other nucleotide sequences in the sample.

The CDR3 totals 12 residues. Germline V CDR1 and CDR2: SGHDN, FVKESK. V lost 1 base to trimming and J lost 5 bases, with 5 bases between them. Only in-frame clones appear in the TCRdb table, and some are missing; sequencing was by immunoSEQ multiplex PCR. Of over 950,000 clones in the sample, 70% to 85% were seen once. Input material: memory CD4+ T cells from PBMCs. The subset denotes: CD45RA-negative fraction. This clonotype was sampled from a young man in good health. Some clones in this sample may be carry-over from other donors' samples. The J gene is TRBJ2-5, the V gene TRBV14; D gene unclear. The CDR3 DNA reads TGTGCCAGCAGCCAAGTGGGTGAGACCCAGTACTTC. Amino acid sequence: CASSQVGETQYF.